The entry that follows covers one TCR beta chain sequence. Its specificity is unknown. This same CDR3 is encoded by further DNA sequences in the sample. The germline CDR1 and CDR2 sequences are SGHNT and YYREEE (reference sequence). V lost 2 bases to trimming and J lost 0 bases, with 9 bases between them. There are 15 residues in the CDR3. Vbeta (60) and Jbeta (13) primers were used in the PCR. Profiled with immunoSEQ multiplex PCR; TCRdb holds only in-frame clones, not every one. This sample has roughly 150,000 clones, with approximately 80% found just once. This entry comes from a study of cytomegalovirus exposure and HLA in healthy donors. Notes on the study in general: A few of the chains that were CMV-associated were confirmed in vitro to be specific for CMV antigens.

J is TRBJ1-3 and V is TRBV5-4; D might be TRBD1 (6 bases). Sequenced sample: PBMCs. The TCR originated in a man aged 50 to 59 in good health and CMV-seropositive. The CDR3 region has the DNA TGTGCCAGCAGCTTACAGGGTCGCTCTGGAAACACCATATATTTT. It yields the protein CASSLQGRSGNTIYF.